These 31 T cell receptor beta chains came from one sample sequenced in a study of persistence of HIV-infected CD4 T cells. Sequencing used immunoSEQ version 4 in survey mode. Produced via immunoSEQ multiplex PCR; TCRdb's table is partial and in-frame only. The sample records over 35,000 clones, about 90% being singletons. Cells were stimulated nonspecifically with anti-CD3/anti-CD28 magnetic beads. Sorting of responding CD4+ T cells relied on upregulated CD40 ligand together with CD69. Their recognized antigens are unknown. Source: CD4+ T cells sorted from PBMCs after approximately 18-hour stimulation, taken from a patient who received antiretroviral therapy. The receptors come from an adult man with HIV who was CMV-seropositive.

DNA of the CDR3: TGTGCCAGTAAAGAAGGGAGGAGGTTGAACACTGAAGCTTTCTTT. Protein sequence: CASKEGRRLNTEAFF. The chain combines TRBV19 with TRBJ1-1; D is unclear. This CDR3 region has 15 residues. The germline V and J ends were trimmed by 7 bases and 0 bases, with 15 bases remaining between them. The germline gives CDR1 LNHDA, CDR2 SQIVND (reference sequence).

V usage is TRBV9 and J usage is TRBJ2-1; maybe TRBD1 (5 bases). Germline CDR1 is SGDLS and CDR2 is YYNGEE. V gave up 2 bases and J gave up 0 bases, with 9 bases separating them. The CDR3 extends over 15 amino acids. CDR3: CASSVGPDSYNEQFF. CDR3 sequence (DNA): TGTGCCAGCAGCGTGGGGCCTGACTCCTACAATGAGCAGTTCTTC.

The rearrangement joins TRBV6-6 to TRBJ2-1; D is unclear. In germline, CDR1 is MNHNY, CDR2 SVGAGI (reference sequence). There are 16 residues in the CDR3. Trimming pared 5 bases from V and 0 bases from J, leaving 14 bases between. CDR3 sequence (DNA): TGTGCCAGCAGTGCCTCCGGTCTCAGCTCCTACAATGAGCAGTTCTTC. It yields the protein CASSASGLSSYNEQFF.

The chain uses TRBV19 and TRBJ2-7; possibly TRBD1 for D (5 bases). The V end lost 3 bases, the J end lost 2 bases, and 23 bases lay between the germline ends. The CDR3 is made up of 18 amino acids. The V gene's germline CDR1 is LNHDA and CDR2 SQIVND (reference sequence). CDR3 in amino acids: CASSMRSGNPIGAYEQYF. As DNA, the CDR3 is TGTGCCAGTAGTATGCGGTCGGGCAATCCGATAGGGGCCTACGAGCAGTACTTC.

The chain joins TRBV7-9 to TRBJ1-4, with TRBD1 matching 9 bases. The ends lost 1 base at V and 7 bases at J; junction bases unmatched: 4. Germline lookup yields CDR1 SEHNR and CDR2 FQNEAQ (reference sequence). This CDR3 spans 15 amino acids. The DNA of the CDR3 is TGTGCCAGCAGCTTAGAAGGGACAGGGCGTGAAAAACTGTTTTTT. Translating gives CASSLEGTGREKLFF.

The CDR3 nucleotides read TGTGCCAGCAGCCTGACAGCGTCCGAGCAGTACTTC. Translated: CASSLTASEQYF. The chain has TRBV28 and TRBJ2-7; TRBD1 might be the D (5 bases). CDR1 is MDHEN and CDR2 is SYDVKM in the germline V gene. The V end lost 6 bases, the J end lost 6 bases, and 12 bases lay between the germline ends. This CDR3 spans 12 amino acids.

J is TRBJ1-3 and V is TRBV2; no firm D call. CDR1 is SNHLY, CDR2 FYNNEI, per germline. V lost 6 bases and J lost 0, with 9 bases in between. The CDR3 covers 14 residues. The CDR3 region is CASSNQISGNTIYF. The CDR3 nucleotides read TGTGCCAGCAGCAATCAGATCTCTGGAAACACCATATATTTT.

This clone was recorded a few times. This chain connects TRBV6-5 to TRBJ1-2; D not certain. Germline V gene sequence: CDR1 MNHEY, CDR2 SVGAGI. The CDR3 covers 14 residues. Trimming stripped 0 bases from V and 8 bases from J, with 13 bases between. CDR3 DNA: TGTGCCAGCAGTTACTCCGACGGCCTCAGCGGCTACACCTTC. Translating gives CASSYSDGLSGYTF.

The chain carries TRBV5-4 and TRBJ2-5; 11 nucleotides match TRBD2. Germline-derived CDR1 and CDR2 are SGHNT and YYREEE (reference sequence). The CDR3 is made up of 16 amino acids. V trimming: 3 bases; J trimming: 7 bases; junction bases outside the gene matches: 11. The CDR3 protein is CASSSRLAGKGGTQYF. The CDR3 DNA is TGTGCCAGCAGCTCTCGACTAGCGGGGAAGGGGGGGACCCAGTACTTC. The whole variable domain, filled in from reference TRBV5-4 and TRBJ2-5, reads ETGVTQSPTHLIKTRGQQVTLRCSSQSGHNTVSWYQQALGQGPQFIFQYYREEENGRGNFPPRFSGLQFPNYSSELNVNALELDDSALYLCASSSRLAGKGGTQYFGPGTRLLVL.

The gene calls are TRBV6-5 and TRBJ2-1; D is uncertain. This CDR3 is 12 amino acids long. The germline V gene encodes CDR1 MNHEY and CDR2 SVGAGI. The V gene lost 10 bases and the J gene lost 6 bases, with 13 bases spanning the gap. CDR3 region: CATLSATNEQFF. In nucleotides, the CDR3 is TGTGCCACCTTATCCGCAACCAATGAGCAGTTCTTC.

The chain uses TRBV7-6 and TRBJ2-7, with D perhaps given as TRBD1 or TRBD2 (5 bases each). Germline CDR1 is SGHVS and CDR2 is FNYEAQ. Deletions cut 5 bases from V and 2 bases from J, with 13 bases between. CDR3 length: 14 amino acids. The DNA for the CDR3 is TGTGCCAGCAGCCCGGGACCTCTCCCCTACGAGCAGTACTTC. Protein: CASSPGPLPYEQYF.

The rearrangement joins TRBV28 to TRBJ1-2, with 7 bases matching TRBD1. V was pared by 5 bases and J by 4 bases, with 7 bases of the junction left unmatched. CDR1 is MDHEN and CDR2 is SYDVKM in the germline V gene. The CDR3 loop spans 14 amino acids. The CDR3 DNA follows: TGTGCCAGCAGTCCCCAACAGGGGTCCTATGGCTACACCTTC. This translates into CASSPQQGSYGYTF.

The chain links TRBV5-1 to TRBJ1-2; 8 bases map to TRBD1. CDR1 is SGHRS, CDR2 YFSETQ, per germline. This CDR3 region has 13 residues. With 4 bases clipped from V and 10 bases from J, the junction kept 9 bases outside the gene matches. The CDR3 nucleotides read TGCGCCAGCAGCCCGGGACAGGCCGAATCCTACACCTTC. The encoded protein is CASSPGQAESYTF. Full variable domain (rest looked up from reference TRBV5-1 and TRBJ1-2): KAGVTQTPRYLIKTRGQQVTLSCSPISGHRSVSWYQQTPGQGLQFLFEYFSETQRNKGNFPGRFSGRQFSNSRSEMNVSTLELGDSALYLCASSPGQAESYTFGSGTRLTVV.

This chain joins TRBV12-3 or TRBV12-4 and TRBJ1-3, with D unresolved. The CDR3 length is 12 residues. Trimming cost V 5 bases and J 11 bases, with 13 bases left between them. The CDR3 protein is CASSLTEGAIYF. The CDR3 bases are TGTGCCAGCAGTCTAACTGAGGGCGCCATATATTTT.

The genes are TRBV25-1 and TRBJ2-7, with 7 nucleotides matching TRBD2. V lost 5 bases, J lost 3 bases, and 4 bases stayed unmatched. CDR1 and CDR2 from the germline V gene are MGHDK and SYGVNS. The CDR3 has 13 amino acids. This chain's CDR3 is CASSYSGNYEQYF. CDR3 in DNA: TGTGCCAGCAGTTACAGCGGGAACTACGAGCAGTACTTC.

This chain connects TRBV19 to TRBJ1-1, with TRBD1 matching over 10 bases. The J segment lost 1 base and the V segment lost 6 bases, leaving 11 bases of the junction unmatched. Germline V gene sequence: CDR1 LNHDA, CDR2 SQIVND (reference sequence). CDR3 length: 17 amino acids. CDR3 nucleotides: TGTGCCAGTAGCCCCAATCGGGACAGGGGAAGGAACACTGAAGCTTTCTTT. This sequence encodes CASSPNRDRGRNTEAFF.

V gene TRBV5-1 combines with J gene TRBJ2-2; D is unresolved. V lost 4 bases and J lost 1, with 11 bases in between. The CDR3 loop spans 15 amino acids. Germline CDR1 reads SGHRS; CDR2 reads YFSETQ. The CDR3 DNA sequence: TGCGCCAGCAGCACCCTAGGACGGAACACCGGGGAGCTGTTTTTT. Protein product: CASSTLGRNTGELFF.

This sequence joins TRBV5-6 and TRBJ2-2; 7 nucleotides align to TRBD1. Germline V CDR1 and CDR2: SGHDT, YYEEEE. With 4 bases clipped from V and 1 base from J, the junction kept 4 bases outside the gene matches. The CDR3 is 15 amino acids. CDR3 protein: CASSRDRKNTGELFF. The CDR3, as DNA: TGTGCCAGCAGCCGGGACAGAAAGAACACCGGGGAGCTGTTTTTT.

The rearrangement links TRBV15 to TRBJ2-6; D is unresolved. Per the germline V gene, CDR1 is LNHNV and CDR2 is YYDKDF (reference sequence). This CDR3 spans 17 amino acids. Between the trimmed V and J ends, which lost 2 bases and 0 bases, there was a span of 11 bases. CDR3 sequence reads: CATSRPPDFSGANVLTF. CDR3 bases: TGTGCCACCAGCAGACCACCCGACTTCTCTGGGGCCAACGTCCTGACTTTC.

The chain uses TRBV28 and TRBJ1-2; 7 nucleotides agree with TRBD1. The CDR3 is 14 amino acids. V trimming: 5 bases; J trimming: 3 bases; junction bases outside the gene matches: 6. Looked up from germline, CDR1 is MDHEN and CDR2 is SYDVKM. This CDR3 is CASSDRGLDYGYTF. Here the CDR3 DNA reads TGTGCCAGCAGTGATAGGGGGCTGGACTATGGCTACACCTTC.

The DNA of the CDR3 is TGCAGTGCTAGCTTCCAAGCTGAAGCTTTCTTT. This codes for CSASFQAEAFF. J is TRBJ1-1 and V is TRBV20-1, with D unresolved. Trimming took 3 bases from V and 6 from J, leaving 8 bases between them. Germline assignment: CDR1 DFQATT and CDR2 SNEGSKA (reference sequence). The CDR3 totals 11 residues.

The chain employs TRBV10-3 and TRBJ1-3; D possibly corresponds to TRBD1 (5 bases). Trimming took off 4 bases at V and 0 bases at J, with 13 bases between the two ends. The germline V gene encodes CDR1 ENHRY and CDR2 SYGVKD. This CDR3 has 16 amino acids. CDR3 sequence (DNA): TGTGCCATCAGTGGGGGGGGTCCCCGCTCTGGAAACACCATATATTTT. It encodes CAISGGGPRSGNTIYF.

This clone was counted a single time. The rearrangement joins TRBV28 to TRBJ1-2; 10 bases are shared with TRBD1. The CDR3 contains 14 residues. J gave up 4 bases and V 8 bases, and 7 bases lay outside the gene matches. The germline V gene encodes CDR1 MDHEN and CDR2 SYDVKM. CDR3 sequence reads: CASALTGGIYGYTF. CDR3 bases: TGTGCCAGCGCATTGACAGGGGGCATCTATGGCTACACCTTC.

This rearrangement joins TRBV6-5 to TRBJ1-2; 7 nucleotides align to TRBD1. Germline trimming cut 6 bases from V and 6 bases from J; bases unmatched to any gene: 7. CDR3 length equals 13 residues. Germline CDR1 reads MNHEY; CDR2 reads SVGAGI. Written as DNA, the CDR3 is TGTGCCAGCAGGAGAGGGGGCGGGGATGGCTACACCTTC. Its translation is CASRRGGGDGYTF.

The table lists this clone with a count of one. V usage is TRBV4-1 and J usage is TRBJ2-7; no clear D gene. CDR1 MGHRA and CDR2 YSYEKL come from the germline V gene. The CDR3 has 14 residues. V lost 2 bases and J lost 2, with 10 bases in between. CDR3 sequence reads: CASSQSQRTYEQYF. DNA for the CDR3: TGCGCCAGCAGCCAATCTCAGCGCACCTACGAGCAGTACTTC.

The V gene is TRBV15, the J gene TRBJ1-4; no clear D gene. Germline lookup yields CDR1 LNHNV and CDR2 YYDKDF (reference sequence). Trimming removed 0 bases from V and 13 bases from J, with 12 bases in between. This CDR3 contains 13 residues. The CDR3 region has the DNA TGTGCCACCAGCAGAGATCGAAGGGAGTCACTGTTTTTT. Protein: CATSRDRRESLFF.

Worth noting for this clone: Compared with germline, one end of the junction differs, possibly owing to a read error. J is TRBJ1-4 and V is TRBV6-5; perhaps TRBD1 as D (5 bases). The CDR3 spans 16 residues. CDR1 is MNHEY, CDR2 SVGAGI, per germline. The CDR3 nucleotides are TGTGCCAGCAGTTACGGCAGAGGGGTAGGGAATGGAAAACTGTTTTTT. This sequence encodes CASSYGRGVGNGKLFF.

The chain combines TRBV9 with TRBJ2-3; TRBD2 matches 9 bases. The CDR3 runs to 15 residues. The germline gives CDR1 SGDLS, CDR2 YYNGEE. V shed 6 bases, J shed 1 base, and the junction held 6 bases outside the gene matches. The CDR3 region is CASTGGGAGTDTQYF. The CDR3 region has the DNA TGTGCCAGCACCGGCGGGGGGGCGGGCACAGATACGCAGTATTTT.

The V call is TRBV2, the J call TRBJ2-1; 8 bases line up with TRBD2. From germline, CDR1 is SNHLY and CDR2 FYNNEI. CDR3 length: 14 amino acids. Unmatched junction bases numbered 3, after V lost 7 bases and J lost 1 base. The CDR3 DNA reads TGTGCCAGCACCCGGGGGGGGTCCTACAATGAGCAGTTCTTC. Translated, it gives CASTRGGSYNEQFF.

The chain joins TRBV3-1 (or the pseudogene TRBV3-2) to TRBJ2-2; TRBD1 is a possible D gene (6 bases). The CDR3 runs to 17 residues. Trimming removed 0 bases from V and 4 bases from J, with 15 bases in between. Germline CDR1 reads LGHDT; CDR2 reads YNNKEL (reference sequence). The CDR3 reads CASSQDNRASVTGELFF. CDR3 coding DNA: TGTGCCAGCAGCCAAGATAACAGGGCCTCGGTCACCGGGGAGCTGTTTTTT.

This chain uses TRBV5-5 with TRBJ2-3; 7 positions agree with TRBD2. Trimming took 4 bases from V and 1 from J; bases not matched to a gene: 6. Germline V gene sequence: CDR1 SGHKS, CDR2 YYEKEE (reference sequence). The CDR3 extends over 15 amino acids. CDR3 DNA: TGTGCCAGCAGCCTGGGGGGGGTTGGCACAGATACGCAGTATTTT. Its translation: CASSLGGVGTDTQYF.